This entry lists 7 T cell receptor beta chains sequenced from one sample in a study of blood T cell repertoires in COVID-19. Sequencing was performed with immunoSEQ multiplex PCR; in TCRdb, only in-frame clones are kept and a portion is missing. Seen here are 65,000 or so clones, roughly 83% observed once, and the top ten hold 10%. The source material was peripheral blood. The receptors originated from a man younger than 45 with COVID-19, enrolled during active disease.

V gene TRBV28 combines with J gene TRBJ2-2, with a weak D call TRBD1 (5 bases). CDR3 length equals 12 residues. Trimming took off 6 bases at V and 5 bases at J, with 7 bases between the two ends. Germline CDR1 MDHEN, CDR2 SYDVKM. For the CDR3, the DNA is TGTGCCAGCAGACAGGTTACCGGGGAGCTGTTTTTT. The encoded protein is CASRQVTGELFF.

This clone qualifies as medium-sized. V and J are TRBV6-4 and TRBJ1-6; D might be TRBD1 (5 bases). The CDR3 has 15 amino acids. V lost 0 bases, J lost 10 bases, and 13 bases lay in between. CDR1 and CDR2 (germline): MRHNA, SNTAGT. The CDR3 loop is CASSDSNGGGSPLHF. DNA of the CDR3: TGTGCCAGCAGTGACTCGAACGGGGGTGGATCACCCCTCCACTTT.

The chain joins TRBV5-1 to TRBJ2-1; weak D call: TRBD1 (6 bases). The germline gives CDR1 SGHRS, CDR2 YFSETQ. The V and J ends lost 6 bases and 9 bases respectively, with 16 bases between them. This CDR3 has 13 amino acids. CDR3 bases: TGCGCCAGCAAACCGACAGGAGACTCTGAGCAGTTCTTC. Residues: CASKPTGDSEQFF.

This sequence joins TRBV27 and TRBJ2-2; the match to TRBD2 covers 9 bases. Germline trimming cut 2 bases from V and 4 bases from J; bases unmatched to any gene: 8. CDR3 length: 17 amino acids. CDR1 MNHEY and CDR2 SMNVEV come from the germline V gene (reference sequence). CDR3 loop: CASSLTRLAGFTGELFF. CDR3 sequence (DNA): TGTGCCAGCAGTTTAACCCGGCTAGCGGGATTCACCGGGGAGCTGTTTTTT.

This clone was recorded only once. The V gene is TRBV2, the J gene TRBJ2-2, with TRBD2 matching 11 bases. Germline CDR1 SNHLY, CDR2 FYNNEI. The CDR3 length is 15 residues. The trim removed 6 bases at V and 4 bases at J, leaving 4 bases unmatched. The CDR3 spells CASSQLAGATGELFF. The CDR3 bases are TGTGCCAGCAGCCAACTAGCGGGAGCCACCGGGGAGCTGTTTTTT.

The rearrangement links TRBV5-1 to TRBJ1-1; D possibly corresponds to TRBD1 (6 bases). CDR1 and CDR2 from the germline V gene are SGHRS and YFSETQ. V dropped 4 bases and J dropped 1 base, with 17 bases sitting between them. The length of the CDR3 is 16 residues. In nucleotides, the CDR3 is TGCGCCAGCAGCACCCACCCACAGGGTACGAACACTGAAGCTTTCTTT. Translation: CASSTHPQGTNTEAFF.

The chain is built from TRBV2 and TRBJ1-3; 7 bases line up with TRBD1. With 4 bases clipped from V and 0 bases from J, the junction kept 12 bases outside the gene matches. CDR3 length: 18 amino acids. Germline CDR1 is SNHLY and CDR2 is FYNNEI. The CDR3 loop is CASSASKDRTISGNTIYF. The CDR3 DNA is TGTGCCAGCAGTGCCTCGAAGGACAGGACGATCTCTGGAAACACCATATATTTT.